The 9 T cell receptor beta chains reported below all come from one sample, sequenced in a study of shared clonotypes between healthy human individuals. Naive CD8 cells comprised CD45RO-negative, CCR7-positively selected cells, excluding terminally differentiated effector memory CD45RA+ cells. Profiled with immunoSEQ multiplex PCR; TCRdb holds only in-frame clones, not every one. Of roughly 2.1 million clones listed, roughly 91% were seen once; the top ten hold roughly 1.7%. Sequences were obtained from naive CD8+ T cells from PBMCs. The receptors were sampled from a man between 18 and 35 years old in good health. Some clones in this sample may be carry-over from other donors' samples.

This clone was observed once. The V gene is TRBV29-1, the J gene TRBJ1-3; no definite D call. This CDR3 has 15 residues. Germline CDR1 and CDR2: SQVTM and ANQGSEA. The germline V and J ends were trimmed by 0 bases and 4 bases, with 13 bases remaining between them. CDR3 sequence: CSVEDRAGIGNTIYF. CDR3 coding DNA: TGCAGCGTTGAAGATCGGGCGGGAATAGGAAACACCATATATTTT.

The chain has TRBV27 and TRBJ2-7; D tentatively reads TRBD1 or TRBD2 (7 bases each). This CDR3 has 14 residues. The germline gives CDR1 MNHEY, CDR2 SMNVEV (reference sequence). V lost 6 bases and J lost 2, with 14 bases in between. CDR3 protein: CASRGAGQTYEQYF. The CDR3 nucleotides read TGTGCCAGCAGGGGAGCGGGACAGACCTACGAGCAGTACTTC.

The genes are TRBV5-1 and TRBJ1-2, with TRBD1 matching over 7 bases. The V gene's germline CDR1 is SGHRS and CDR2 YFSETQ. The CDR3 runs to 14 residues. The V gene end was trimmed by 3 bases and the J gene end by 2 bases; junction bases not matched to a gene: 4. The CDR3 region is CASSSPQGNYGYTF. The CDR3 coding sequence is TGCGCCAGCAGCTCCCCACAGGGGAACTATGGCTACACCTTC.

This clone is a singleton in its sample. J is TRBJ2-3 and V is TRBV19; TRBD2 matches 9 bases. In germline, CDR1 is LNHDA, CDR2 SQIVND (reference sequence). Trimming cost V 9 bases and J 1 base; bases outside gene matches: 11. The CDR3 runs 16 residues. The CDR3: CASHRSGRRGTDTQYF. The CDR3 coding sequence is TGTGCCAGCCACCGTAGCGGGAGAAGGGGCACAGATACGCAGTATTTT.

V usage is TRBV2 and J usage is TRBJ2-7; D is perhaps TRBD2 (6 bases). V lost 7 bases and J 7 bases, leaving 14 bases between the germline ends. In germline, CDR1 is SNHLY, CDR2 FYNNEI. This CDR3 has 12 amino acids. The CDR3 loop reads CASIGGDGEQYF. The CDR3 nucleotides are TGTGCCAGCATCGGCGGGGACGGGGAGCAGTACTTC.

The chain is built from TRBV7-8 and TRBJ2-1; possibly TRBD2 for D (5 bases). The CDR3 is made up of 14 amino acids. CDR1 is SGHVS and CDR2 is FQNEAQ in the germline V gene. V was trimmed by 5 bases and J by 5 bases, leaving 13 bases between them. CDR3 loop: CASSPGWEDNEQFF. Written as DNA, the CDR3 is TGTGCCAGCAGCCCGGGATGGGAAGACAATGAGCAGTTCTTC.

V is TRBV27 and J is TRBJ2-5; D is unclear. This CDR3 has 15 amino acids. The V and J ends lost 4 bases and 2 bases respectively, with 14 bases between them. In germline, CDR1 is MNHEY, CDR2 SMNVEV (reference sequence). The CDR3 sequence: CASSSLPQAQETQYF. The CDR3 nucleotides are TGTGCCAGCAGTTCCCTCCCCCAGGCACAAGAGACCCAGTACTTC.

The chain is built from TRBV2 and TRBJ1-1, with D possibly matching TRBD1 (5 bases). This CDR3 region has 14 residues. V dropped 3 bases and J dropped 3 bases, with 11 bases sitting between them. The germline V gene encodes CDR1 SNHLY and CDR2 FYNNEI. CDR3 coding DNA: TGTGCCAGCAGTGACGGGGGATCGTACACTGAAGCTTTCTTT. Encoded protein: CASSDGGSYTEAFF. Together with reference TRBV2 and TRBJ1-1, the CDR3 gives the full variable domain: EPEVTQTPSHQVTQMGQEVILRCVPISNHLYFYWYRQILGQKVEFLVSFYNNEISEKSEIFDDQFSVERPDGSNFTLKIRSTKLEDSAMYFCASSDGGSYTEAFFGQGTRLTVV.

This clone was detected only once. This sequence joins TRBV6-5 and TRBJ2-2; weak D call: TRBD2 (6 bases). In germline, CDR1 is MNHEY, CDR2 SVGAGI. The ends were cut back, 0 bases at V and 6 bases at J, with 14 bases in the middle. The CDR3 contains 16 residues. The CDR3 nucleotides read TGTGCCAGCAGTTACTCTGCGGGAATTGGCCCCGGGGAGCTGTTTTTT. It translates to CASSYSAGIGPGELFF.